This T cell receptor (beta chain) was observed in a study of tumor-infiltrating lymphocytes in oesophageal squamous cell carcinoma. Germline-derived CDR1 and CDR2 are SGHTA and FQGTGA. The CDR3 length is 17 residues. TCRdb analysed the PCR reads with MiXCR anew, one entry per CDR3 protein. The sample carries some 15,000 distinct CDR3 sequences, 35% to 55% recorded once. This clonotype was seen ten or more times. The V and J genes are TRBV7-3 and TRBJ2-1; TRBD2 agrees at 8 bases. The DNA end is more similar to TRBJ2-7, so the J call may be wrong. Sequencing was performed on blood. The sequence was obtained from a female donor with esophageal squamous cell carcinoma. CDR3 coding DNA: TGTGCCAGCAGCCCCACGGGAGGGCACTCCTCCTACAATGAGCAGTACTTC. Translated: CASSPTGGHSSYNEQYF.